This T cell receptor (beta chain) emerged from a study of shared clonotypes between healthy human individuals. Trimming stripped 4 bases from V and 7 bases from J, with 18 bases between. This CDR3 comprises 15 residues. The V gene's germline CDR1 is SGDLS and CDR2 YYNGEE. Repertoires were generated with immunoSEQ multiplex PCR, while TCRdb's copy carries only in-frame clones and drops some. The profile shows 2 million to 2.5 million clones, over 90% of them singletons. The rearrangement joins TRBV9 to TRBJ2-1; D is tentatively TRBD1 or TRBD2 (5 bases each). The material sequenced was naive CD4+ T cells from PBMCs. As for subset: CD45RA+ positively selected. The TCR sequence derives from a man between 18 and 29 years old in good health. Some clones in this sample may be carry-over from other donors' samples. Written as DNA, the CDR3 is TGTGCCAGCAGCCGGGGACCGACGAGTACGAATGAGCAGTTCTTC. Amino acids: CASSRGPTSTNEQFF.